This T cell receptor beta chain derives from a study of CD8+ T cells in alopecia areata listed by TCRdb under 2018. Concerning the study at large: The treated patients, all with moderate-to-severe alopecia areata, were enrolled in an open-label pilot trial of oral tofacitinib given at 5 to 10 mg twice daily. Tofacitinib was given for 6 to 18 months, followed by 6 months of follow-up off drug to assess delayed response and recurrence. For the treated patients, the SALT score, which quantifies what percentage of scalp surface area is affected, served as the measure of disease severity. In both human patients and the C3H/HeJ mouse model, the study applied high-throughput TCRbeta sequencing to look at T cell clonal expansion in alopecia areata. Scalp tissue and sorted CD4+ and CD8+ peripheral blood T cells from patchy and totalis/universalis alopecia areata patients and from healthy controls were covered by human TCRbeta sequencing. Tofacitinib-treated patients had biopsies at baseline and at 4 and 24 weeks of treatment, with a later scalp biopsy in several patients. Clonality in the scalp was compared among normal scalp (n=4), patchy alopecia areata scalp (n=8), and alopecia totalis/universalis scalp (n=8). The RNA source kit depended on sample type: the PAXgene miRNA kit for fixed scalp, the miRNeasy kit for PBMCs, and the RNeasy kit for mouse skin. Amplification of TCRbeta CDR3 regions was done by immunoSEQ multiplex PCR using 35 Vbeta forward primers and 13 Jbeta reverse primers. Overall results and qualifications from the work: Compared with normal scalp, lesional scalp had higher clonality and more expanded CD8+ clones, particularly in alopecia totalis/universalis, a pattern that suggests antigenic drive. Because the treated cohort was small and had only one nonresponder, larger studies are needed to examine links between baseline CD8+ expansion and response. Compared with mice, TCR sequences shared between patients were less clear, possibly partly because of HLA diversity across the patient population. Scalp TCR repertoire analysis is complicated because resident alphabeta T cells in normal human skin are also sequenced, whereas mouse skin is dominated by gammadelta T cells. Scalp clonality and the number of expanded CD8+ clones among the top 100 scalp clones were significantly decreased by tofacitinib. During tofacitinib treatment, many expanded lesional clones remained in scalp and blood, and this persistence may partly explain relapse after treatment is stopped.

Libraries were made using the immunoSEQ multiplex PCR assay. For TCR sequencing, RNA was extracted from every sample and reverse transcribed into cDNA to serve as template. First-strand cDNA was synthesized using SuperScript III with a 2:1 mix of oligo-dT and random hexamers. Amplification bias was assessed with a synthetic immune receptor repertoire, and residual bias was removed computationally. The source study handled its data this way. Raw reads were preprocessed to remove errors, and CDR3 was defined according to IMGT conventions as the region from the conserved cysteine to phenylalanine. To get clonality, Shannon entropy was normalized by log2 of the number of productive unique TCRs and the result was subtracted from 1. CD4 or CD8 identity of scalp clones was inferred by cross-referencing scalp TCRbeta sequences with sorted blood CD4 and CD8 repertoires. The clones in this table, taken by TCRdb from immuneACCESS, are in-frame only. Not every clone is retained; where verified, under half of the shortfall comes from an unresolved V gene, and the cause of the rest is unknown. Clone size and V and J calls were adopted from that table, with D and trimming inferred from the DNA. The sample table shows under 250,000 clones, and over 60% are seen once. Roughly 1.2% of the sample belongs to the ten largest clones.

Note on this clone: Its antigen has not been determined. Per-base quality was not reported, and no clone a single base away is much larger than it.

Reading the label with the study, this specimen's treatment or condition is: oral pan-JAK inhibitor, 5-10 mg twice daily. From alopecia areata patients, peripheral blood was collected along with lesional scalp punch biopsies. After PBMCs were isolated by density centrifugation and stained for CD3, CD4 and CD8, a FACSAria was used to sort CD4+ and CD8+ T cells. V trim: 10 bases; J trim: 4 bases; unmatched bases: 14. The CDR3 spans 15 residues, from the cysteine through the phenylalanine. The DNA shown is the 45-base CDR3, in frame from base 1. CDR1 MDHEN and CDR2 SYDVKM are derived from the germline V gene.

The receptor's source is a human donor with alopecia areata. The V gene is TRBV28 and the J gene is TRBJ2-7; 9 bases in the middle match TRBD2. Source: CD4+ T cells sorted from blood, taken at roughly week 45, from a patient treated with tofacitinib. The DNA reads TGTGCCACCAAAAGGACGGGACTAGCCGAATACGAGCAGTACTTC. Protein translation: CATKRTGLAEYEQYF.